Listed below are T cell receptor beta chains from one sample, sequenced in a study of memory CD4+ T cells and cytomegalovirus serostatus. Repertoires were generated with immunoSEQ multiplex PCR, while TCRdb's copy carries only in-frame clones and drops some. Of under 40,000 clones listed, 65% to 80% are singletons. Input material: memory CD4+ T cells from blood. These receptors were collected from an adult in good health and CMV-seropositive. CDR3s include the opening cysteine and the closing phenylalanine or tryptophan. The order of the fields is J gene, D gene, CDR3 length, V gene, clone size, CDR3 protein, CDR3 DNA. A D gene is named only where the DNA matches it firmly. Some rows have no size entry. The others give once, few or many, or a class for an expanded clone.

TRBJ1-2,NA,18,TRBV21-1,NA,CASSAGGAGRRANYGYTF,TGTGCCAGCAGCGCCGGGGGGGCAGGCCGGCGAGCTAACTATGGCTACACCTTC
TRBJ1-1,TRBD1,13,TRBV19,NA,CASTGTVNTEAFF,TGTGCCAGTACCGGGACAGTGAACACTGAAGCTTTCTTT
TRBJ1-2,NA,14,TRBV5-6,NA,CASGRGGQVYGYTF,TGTGCCAGCGGACGCGGGGGGCAGGTTTATGGCTACACCTTC
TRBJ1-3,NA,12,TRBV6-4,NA,CASQRGGGTIYF,TGTGCCAGCCAAAGAGGTGGAGGAACCATATATTTT
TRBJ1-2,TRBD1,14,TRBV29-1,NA,CSPRPGTAPYGYTF,TGCAGCCCCCGCCCCGGGACAGCCCCCTATGGCTACACCTTC
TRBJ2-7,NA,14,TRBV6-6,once,CASKRGLTKYEQYF,TGTGCCAGCAAGCGCGGGCTAACGAAATACGAGCAGTACTTC
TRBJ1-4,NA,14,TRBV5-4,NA,CASSLRGRGEKLFF,TGTGCCAGCAGCTTGAGAGGCCGGGGTGAAAAACTGTTTTTT
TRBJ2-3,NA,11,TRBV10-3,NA,CALGLTDTQYF,TGTGCCTTGGGACTTACAGATACGCAGTATTTT
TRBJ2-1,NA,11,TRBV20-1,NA,CSAKWGNEQFF,TGCAGTGCTAAGTGGGGGAATGAGCAGTTCTTC
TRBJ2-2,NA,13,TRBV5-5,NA,CASSMDGLGELFF,TGTGCCAGCAGCATGGACGGTCTCGGGGAGCTGTTTTTT
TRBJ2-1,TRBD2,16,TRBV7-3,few,CASSFTGTRPPNEQFF,TGTGCCAGCAGCTTCACCGGGACTAGACCTCCCAATGAGCAGTTCTTC
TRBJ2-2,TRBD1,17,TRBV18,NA,CASSPGQGASDTGELFF,TGTGCCAGCTCACCAGGGCAGGGGGCGTCGGACACCGGGGAGCTGTTTTTT
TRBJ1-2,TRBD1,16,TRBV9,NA,CASSPTLLRTGTGYTF,TGTGCCAGCAGCCCCACCTTATTGCGGACAGGCACCGGCTACACCTTC
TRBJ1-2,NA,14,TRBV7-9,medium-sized,CASSLNAGSYGYTF,TGTGCCAGCAGCTTAAACGCAGGGAGCTATGGCTACACCTTC
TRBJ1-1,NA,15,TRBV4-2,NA,CASSQGVRENTEAFF,TGTGCCAGCAGCCAAGGAGTCAGGGAGAACACTGAAGCTTTCTTT
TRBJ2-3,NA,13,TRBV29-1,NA,CSVDDGGTDTQYF,TGCAGCGTTGATGACGGCGGCACAGATACGCAGTATTTT
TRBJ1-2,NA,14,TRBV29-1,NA,CSVLKGDTNYGYTF,TGCAGCGTCTTGAAGGGTGACACTAACTATGGCTACACCTTC
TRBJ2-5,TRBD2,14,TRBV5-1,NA,CASNLVASGGTQYF,TGCGCCAGCAACTTGGTGGCTAGCGGGGGGACCCAGTACTTC
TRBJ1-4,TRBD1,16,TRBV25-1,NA,CASSATGGRTNEKLFF,TGTGCCAGCAGTGCGACAGGGGGCCGAACTAATGAAAAACTGTTTTTT
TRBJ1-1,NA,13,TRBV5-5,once,CASSFTGNTEAFF,TGTGCCAGCAGTTTTACAGGGAACACTGAAGCTTTCTTT
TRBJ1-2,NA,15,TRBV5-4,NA,CASSFGQTTNYGYTF,TGTGCCAGCAGCTTCGGACAGACGACTAACTATGGCTACACCTTC
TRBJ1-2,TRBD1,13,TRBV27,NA,CASSLQGYDGYTF,TGTGCCAGCAGTCTACAGGGGTATGATGGCTACACCTTC
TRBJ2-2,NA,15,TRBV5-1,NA,CASSSGLPNTGELFF,TGCGCCAGCAGCTCGGGACTGCCGAACACCGGGGAGCTGTTTTTT
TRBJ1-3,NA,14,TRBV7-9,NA,CASSLVTPGNTIYF,TGTGCCAGCAGCTTAGTTACGCCTGGAAACACCATATATTTT
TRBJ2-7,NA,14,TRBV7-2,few,CASSLASEAYEQYF,TGTGCCAGCAGCTTAGCTAGCGAGGCCTACGAGCAGTACTTC
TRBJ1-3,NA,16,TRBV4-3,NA,CASSQERLISGNTIYF,TGCGCCAGCAGCCAAGAACGGCTCATCTCTGGAAACACCATATATTTT
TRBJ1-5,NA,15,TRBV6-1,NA,CASSDGSGRSFSQHF,TGTGCCAGCAGTGATGGCTCAGGGCGGAGCTTTTCCCAGCATTTT
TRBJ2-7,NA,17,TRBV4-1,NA,CASSPGTGPARAFEQYF,TGCGCCAGCAGCCCCGGTACTGGACCGGCGCGTGCCTTCGAGCAGTACTTC